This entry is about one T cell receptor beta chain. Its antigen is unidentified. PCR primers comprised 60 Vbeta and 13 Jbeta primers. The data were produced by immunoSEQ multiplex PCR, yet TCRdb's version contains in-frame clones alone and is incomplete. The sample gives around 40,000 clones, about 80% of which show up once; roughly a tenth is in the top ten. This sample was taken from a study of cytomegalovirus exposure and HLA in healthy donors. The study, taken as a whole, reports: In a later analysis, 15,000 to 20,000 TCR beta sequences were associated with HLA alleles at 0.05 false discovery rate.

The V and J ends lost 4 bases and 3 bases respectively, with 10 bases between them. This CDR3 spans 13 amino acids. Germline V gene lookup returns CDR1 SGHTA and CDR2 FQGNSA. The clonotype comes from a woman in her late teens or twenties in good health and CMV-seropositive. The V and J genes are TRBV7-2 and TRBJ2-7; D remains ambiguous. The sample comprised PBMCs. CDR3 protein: CASSSLRHYEQYF. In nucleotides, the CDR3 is TGTGCCAGCAGCTCTCTTCGACACTACGAGCAGTACTTC.